Following are 24 T cell receptor beta chains from one sample sequenced in a study of blood T cells in healthy people across ages. Using a J-beta primer mix together with a sample-barcoded 5' primer, a second PCR was run for about 7 to 12 cycles. From the 5' RACE reads, TCRdb called clonotypes with MiXCR, one entry per CDR3 protein. The sample consists of 800,000 to 900,000 distinct CDR3 sequences, under 80% of them appearing once. Sequenced input: blood. Source of these receptors: a young man in good health.

Only one count was recorded for this clonotype. The genes are TRBV6-5 and TRBJ2-3; 8 bases align to TRBD2. Trimming at V came to 2 bases and at J to 1 base, leaving 2 bases not matched to a gene. The CDR3 extends over 15 amino acids. CDR1 is MNHEY and CDR2 is SVGAGI in the germline V gene. This CDR3 reads CASSYISGGTDTQYF. CDR3 DNA: TGTGCCAGCAGTTACATTAGCGGGGGCACAGATACGCAGTATTTT.

V and J are TRBV3-1 and TRBJ2-4; D might be TRBD1 (6 bases). The germline V and J ends were trimmed by 4 bases and 7 bases, with 14 bases remaining between them. Germline V CDR1 and CDR2: LGHDT, YNNKEL (reference sequence). This CDR3 spans 14 amino acids. The CDR3 here is CASSLRDKQNIQYF. CDR3 DNA: TGTGCCAGCAGCCTCCGGGACAAGCAGAACATTCAGTACTTC.

The chain uses TRBV2 and TRBJ2-7; D remains ambiguous. The DNA matches TRBJ2-5 better at its end, which makes the J call doubtful. In germline, CDR1 is SNHLY, CDR2 FYNNEI. This CDR3 region has 12 residues. As DNA, the CDR3 is TGTGCCAGCAGTCTAACAGAGGCGACCCAGTACTTC. Protein product: CASSLTEATQYF.

J is TRBJ2-3 and V is TRBV10-3, with TRBD2 matching over 8 bases. The V and J ends lost 2 bases and 4 bases, in that order; junction bases with no gene match: 8. The CDR3 is 16 residues long. Germline CDR1 and CDR2: ENHRY and SYGVKD. CDR3 nucleotide sequence: TGTGCCATCAGTGAGGGTCCGGGAGGGGGGCCAGATACGCAGTATTTT. Encoded protein: CAISEGPGGGPDTQYF.

This chain joins TRBV18 and TRBJ2-1; TRBD2 matches 8 bases. Per germline, CDR1 KGHSH and CDR2 LQKENI. CDR3 length equals 17 residues. V trimming: 1 base; J trimming: 0 bases; junction bases outside the gene matches: 5. The CDR3, as DNA: TGTGCCAGCTCACCACTGGTAGCGGGGAGCTCCTACAATGAGCAGTTCTTC. Translation gives CASSPLVAGSSYNEQFF.

The chain has TRBV6-5 and TRBJ2-7, with a weak D call TRBD2 (6 bases). Germline-derived CDR1 and CDR2 are MNHEY and SVGAGI. The CDR3 sequence is 16 residues long. The V gene lost 2 bases and the J gene lost 2 bases, with 16 bases spanning the gap. DNA for the CDR3: TGTGCCAGCAGTTACAACGGAGGACTAAAAACCTACGAGCAGTACTTC. It yields the protein CASSYNGGLKTYEQYF.

The chain has TRBV21-1 and TRBJ2-7; the tabulated D call, TRBD2, remains unverified against the DNA. The J call is doubtful: the DNA matches TRBJ2-5 better. TRBV21-1 is deemed a pseudogene. The CDR3 sequence is 13 residues long. The CDR3 sequence is CASSKKERETQYF. The DNA for the CDR3 is TGTGCCAGCAGCAAAAAAGAGCGGGAGACCCAGTACTTC.

This sequence joins TRBV20-1 and TRBJ2-5; 9 nucleotides line up with TRBD2. The closer fit of TRBJ2-7 to the DNA end suggests the J call may be wrong. Germline assignment: CDR1 DFQATT and CDR2 SNEGSKA (reference sequence). CDR3 size: 14 residues. The CDR3 DNA sequence: TGCAGTGCCCCAAGGGTGCGGGAGGGCTACGAGCAGTACTTC. As protein: CSAPRVREGYEQYF.

The chain employs TRBV7-2 and TRBJ2-3; D is undetermined. Looked up from germline, CDR1 is SGHTA and CDR2 is FQGNSA. V lost 5 bases and J 5 bases, leaving 14 bases between the germline ends. The CDR3 consists of 14 residues. CDR3 amino acids: CASSRSGLGDTQYF. The CDR3 nucleotides read TGTGCCAGCAGCCGATCGGGTCTAGGAGATACGCAGTATTTT. Full variable domain (missing parts from reference TRBV7-2 and TRBJ2-3): GAGVSQSPSNKVTEKGKDVELRCDPISGHTALYWYRQSLGQGLEFLIYFQGNSAPDKSGLPSDRFSAERTGGSVSTLTIQRTQQEDSAVYLCASSRSGLGDTQYFGPGTRLTVL.

This clonotype was counted between two and nine times. The CDR3 DNA is TGCGCCAGCAGCCAACCCCAAGACAGGGAAGTCAACGAGCAGTACTTC. Protein sequence: CASSQPQDREVNEQYF. The rearrangement links TRBV4-3 to TRBJ2-7; 7 positions match TRBD1. Per the germline V gene, CDR1 is LGHNA and CDR2 is YSLEER. Germline trimming cut 2 bases from V and 5 bases from J; bases unmatched to any gene: 12. The CDR3 loop spans 16 amino acids.

This clonotype was counted many times. The rearrangement joins TRBV9 to TRBJ2-7, with 10 bases aligning to TRBD2. The CDR3 runs to 18 residues. V trimming: 3 bases; J trimming: 0 bases; junction bases outside the gene matches: 12. From germline, CDR1 is SGDLS and CDR2 YYNGEE. The CDR3 here is CASSGSGGPSSSSYEQYF. The CDR3 nucleotides are TGTGCCAGCAGCGGTAGCGGGGGGCCCTCCTCATCCTCCTACGAGCAGTACTTC.

CDR3 residues: CASVDVQETQYF. CDR3 DNA: TGTGCCAGCGTGGATGTCCAAGAGACCCAGTACTTC. The V and J genes are TRBV27 and TRBJ2-5, with D unclear. Germline V gene lookup returns CDR1 MNHEY and CDR2 SMNVEV (reference sequence). Trimming took 8 bases from V and 1 from J, leaving 8 bases between them. This CDR3 comprises 12 residues.

This clonotype was recorded a few times. J is TRBJ2-5 and V is TRBV29-1, with 9 positions matching TRBD1. CDR3 length: 15 residues. The germline V gene has CDR1 SQVTM and CDR2 ANQGSEA. The ends lost 2 bases at V and 5 bases at J; junction bases unmatched: 9. DNA of the CDR3: TGCAGCGTTGAATTGGGGACAGGGACCGGTGAGACCCAGTACTTC. Its protein is CSVELGTGTGETQYF. Combining the CDR3 with reference TRBV29-1 and TRBJ2-5 gives the whole variable domain SAVISQKPSRDICQRGTSLTIQCQVDSQVTMMFWYRQQPGQSLTLIATANQGSEATYESGFVIDKFPISRPNLTFSTLTVSNMSPEDSSIYLCSVELGTGTGETQYFGPGTRLLVL.

This chain joins TRBV10-3 and TRBJ2-5, with D perhaps assigned TRBD1 or TRBD2 (5 bases each). The CDR3 is made up of 15 amino acids. CDR1 and CDR2 from the germline V gene are ENHRY and SYGVKD. V was trimmed by 5 bases and J by 1 base, leaving 14 bases between them. CDR3 DNA: TGTGCCATCAGTCAGGCCGGGACCGGCCAAGAGACCCAGTACTTC. Translated: CAISQAGTGQETQYF.

J is TRBJ1-4 and V is TRBV6-5; D is unresolved. The CDR3 runs 17 residues. Germline V CDR1 and CDR2: MNHEY, SVGAGI. V lost 4 bases and J 0 bases, leaving 15 bases between the germline ends. The CDR3 DNA reads as TGTGCCAGCAGTTGGAGGAGAATACCTACAACTAATGAAAAACTGTTTTTT. It codes for CASSWRRIPTTNEKLFF.

The V gene is TRBV29-1, the J gene TRBJ2-5; 10 positions agree with TRBD2. Germline CDR1 SQVTM, CDR2 ANQGSEA. The CDR3 covers 16 residues. Losses at the gene ends were 4 bases for V and 2 bases for J; bases not matched to a gene: 10. The CDR3 bases are TGCAGCGTTGGGCTAGCGGGGGAAACCTTTCAAGAGACCCAGTACTTC. As protein: CSVGLAGETFQETQYF.

The genes are TRBV28 and TRBJ2-5, with D unresolved. Trimming removed 7 bases from V and 5 bases from J, with 11 bases in between. This CDR3 has 12 residues. Germline V gives CDR1 MDHEN, CDR2 SYDVKM. DNA of the CDR3: TGTGCCAGCAACCCCCTGGGGGAGACCCAGTACTTC. As protein: CASNPLGETQYF.

V and J are TRBV9 and TRBJ2-5; possibly TRBD1 for D (5 bases). CDR1 and CDR2 from the germline V gene are SGDLS and YYNGEE. Trimming shortened V by 3 bases and J by 0 bases, and 12 bases separated the two germline ends. The CDR3 has 15 amino acids. This chain's CDR3 is CASSETVLYQETQYF. CDR3 in DNA: TGTGCCAGCAGCGAGACAGTTCTTTACCAAGAGACCCAGTACTTC.

The chain employs TRBV6-5 and TRBJ2-5; TRBD1 might be the D (5 bases). Judging by the DNA end, TRBJ2-7 fits better; the J call may be wrong. Germline V gene data show CDR1 as MNHEY and CDR2 as SVGAGI. This CDR3 comprises 17 residues. CDR3 DNA: TGTGCCAGCAGTTACTCGAGTGGGCAGGGCCAAACCTACGAGCAGTACTTC. It codes for CASSYSSGQGQTYEQYF.

The CDR3 sequence: CASRPSWTALNTEAFF. The CDR3 bases are TGTGCCAGCAGACCTTCCTGGACAGCACTGAACACTGAAGCTTTCTTT. The rearrangement joins TRBV27 to TRBJ1-1, with D perhaps matching TRBD1 (6 bases). Trimming removed 6 bases from V and 0 bases from J, with 17 bases in between. Germline CDR1 and CDR2: MNHEY and SMNVEV (reference sequence). The CDR3 consists of 16 residues.

This chain links TRBV7-8 with TRBJ2-3; D not resolved. Germline CDR1 is SGHVS and CDR2 is FQNEAQ. CDR3 length: 14 residues. Between the trimmed V and J ends, which lost 5 bases and 2 bases, there was a span of 11 bases. CDR3 bases: TGTGCCAGCAGCCCCACAACTCACACAGATACGCAGTATTTT. As protein: CASSPTTHTDTQYF.

The V call is TRBV6-1, the J call TRBJ2-7, with a weak D call TRBD2 (6 bases). Germline values: CDR1 MNHNS, CDR2 SASEGT. CDR3 length: 14 residues. V was clipped by 6 bases and J by 4 bases, with 16 bases between them. As DNA, the CDR3 is TGTGCCAGCAGCCGCCTGTCGGCGGGATACGAGCAGTACTTC. It translates to CASSRLSAGYEQYF.

The genes are TRBV29-1 and TRBJ2-1; no reliable D call. The CDR3 covers 11 residues. Between the trimmed V and J ends, which lost 7 bases and 6 bases, there was a span of 10 bases. CDR1 and CDR2 (germline): SQVTM, ANQGSEA. The CDR3 bases are TGCAGCGGTGGGCTAGTCAATGAGCAGTTCTTC. Translating it yields CSGGLVNEQFF.

The table lists this clonotype with a few counts. The chain has TRBV25-1 and TRBJ2-5, with 9 bases matching TRBD1. V lost 6 bases, J lost 3 bases, and 8 bases stayed unmatched. In germline, CDR1 is MGHDK, CDR2 SYGVNS. The CDR3 has 15 residues. The CDR3 here is CASSISGTGKETQYF. The CDR3 nucleotides read TGTGCCAGCAGCATCTCCGGGACAGGGAAAGAGACCCAGTACTTC.